This TCR beta chain was obtained from a study of shared clonotypes between healthy human individuals. Study summary: Three plates each covered CD4 naive and memory; CD8 naive two, CD8 memory one. Study-level results: Richness estimates generally favored naive over memory subsets. Clonotypes which were not shared had lower generation probabilities than clonotypes that all four donors shared.

This clone was counted a single time. Its antigen is as yet unknown. TCRdb's table, derived via immunoSEQ multiplex PCR, lists solely in-frame clones and lacks some. Of 2 million to 2.5 million clones listed, 80% to 95% are singletons. Sequencing was carried out using naive CD4+ T cells from PBMCs. Subset here: CD45RA+ positively selected. This TCR was recovered from a man between 18 and 29 years old in good health. Some clones in this sample may be carry-over from other donors' samples.

CDR3 DNA sequence: TGCGCCAGCTTCGGGGACGCGCACTACAATGAGCAGTTCTTC. It yields the protein CASFGDAHYNEQFF. The rearrangement links TRBV5-1 to TRBJ2-1; the D call may be TRBD1 or TRBD2 (5 bases each). Germline V gene sequence: CDR1 SGHRS, CDR2 YFSETQ. The CDR3 sequence is 14 residues long. Trimming stripped 7 bases from V and 3 bases from J, with 14 bases between. Drawing the rest from reference TRBV5-1 and TRBJ2-1, the complete variable domain is KAGVTQTPRYLIKTRGQQVTLSCSPISGHRSVSWYQQTPGQGLQFLFEYFSETQRNKGNFPGRFSGRQFSNSRSEMNVSTLELGDSALYLCASFGDAHYNEQFFGPGTRLTVL.